Reported below is one TCR beta chain. Its target is unknown. This entry belongs to a study of cytomegalovirus exposure and HLA in healthy donors. The germline CDR1 and CDR2 sequences are MGHRA and YSYEKL. The CDR3 contains 17 residues. The V segment lost 2 bases and the J segment 3 bases; nucleotides outside the gene matches: 9. The PCR employed 60 Vbeta primers together with 13 Jbeta primers. Libraries were prepared by immunoSEQ multiplex PCR; TCRdb keeps only in-frame clonotypes and omits some of them. The sample shows roughly 150,000 clones, 60% to 85% of them seen only once. The donors gave bone marrow, and they were healthy. Study-wide results and limits: In an earlier analysis, productive rearrangement rates for most beta V segments clustered near 87% or 30%. Immune exposure was documented only through CMV serostatus.

Specimen: PBMCs. The clonotype comes from a man aged 35-49 years in good health and CMV-seropositive. The chain has TRBV4-1 and TRBJ2-3; 9 bases map to TRBD2. The CDR3 DNA follows: TGCGCCAGCAGCCAACAGGGTAGCGGGAGTTGGACAGATACGCAGTATTTT. It specifies CASSQQGSGSWTDTQYF.